The T cell receptor (beta chain) under discussion was sequenced for a study of blood T cell repertoires in COVID-19. Produced via immunoSEQ multiplex PCR; TCRdb's table is partial and in-frame only. There are approximately 80,000 clones in the sample; around 90% occur only once, and approximately 10% lies in the top ten. Germline CDR1 and CDR2: LNHDA and SQIVND (reference sequence). Trimming cost V 4 bases and J 3 bases; bases outside gene matches: 3. This CDR3 region has 14 residues. This clone occurred once. The sample taken for sequencing was peripheral blood. The receptor was isolated from a human donor in a cohort sampled during active COVID-19. This rearrangement joins TRBV19 to TRBJ1-5; the match to TRBD1 covers 7 bases. The CDR3 reads CASSRQGPNQPQHF. The CDR3 region has the DNA TGTGCCAGTAGTAGACAGGGCCCCAATCAGCCCCAGCATTTT.